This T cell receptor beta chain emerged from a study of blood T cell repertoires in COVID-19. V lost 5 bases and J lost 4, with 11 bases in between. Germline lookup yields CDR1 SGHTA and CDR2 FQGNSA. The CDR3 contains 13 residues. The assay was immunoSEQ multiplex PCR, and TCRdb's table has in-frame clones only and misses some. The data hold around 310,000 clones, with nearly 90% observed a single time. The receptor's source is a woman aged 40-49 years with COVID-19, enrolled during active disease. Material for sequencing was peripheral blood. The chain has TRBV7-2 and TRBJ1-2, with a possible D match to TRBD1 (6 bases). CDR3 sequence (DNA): TGTGCCAGCAGCCTTCGGGACATCTATGGCTACACCTTC. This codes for CASSLRDIYGYTF.